These T cell receptor delta chains were read from a single sample in a study of gammadelta T cells in human blood. TCRdb ran CATT on the RT-PCR reads. This table holds 250 to 300 delta-chain clones, approximately 5.2% found once. Sequences were obtained from Vgamma9Vdelta2 gamma-delta T cells from cord blood. Source of these receptors: a newborn. Each CDR3 is given with its conserved first and last residue. The D gene is left open where the match is weak. Expanded clones get a size class; other rows say once, few or many, or leave the size out.

TRDV2	TRDD3	TRDJ3	few	17	TGTGCCTGTGACGTACTGGGGGATACCTGGGACACCCGACAGATGTTTTTC	CACDVLGDTWDTRQMFF
TRDV2	TRDD3	TRDJ3	hyperexpanded	20	TGTGCCTGTGACACCGTACTGGGGGACAGGAGCTCCTGGGACACCCGACAGATGTTTTTC	CACDTVLGDRSSWDTRQMFF
TRDV2	TRDD3	TRDJ3	NA	16	TGTGCCTGTGACACATGGGGGATACGGGACACCCGACAGATGTTTTTC	CACDTWGIRDTRQMFF
TRDV1	TRDD3	TRDJ2	few	21	TGTGCTCTTGGGGAAAGGAATAGGGTTTACTGGGGGATACGAGTGACAGCACAACTCTTCTTT	CALGERNRVYWGIRVTAQLFF
TRDV2	TRDD3	TRDJ2	hyperexpanded	16	TGTGCCTGTGACGTACTGGGGGATACTTTGACAGCACAACTCTTCTTT	CACDVLGDTLTAQLFF
TRDV2	TRDD3	TRDJ2	NA	16	TGTGCCTGTGACACCTTGGGGGATACTTTGACAGCACAACTCTTCTTT	CACDTLGDTLTAQLFF
TRAV29/DV5	TRDD3	TRDJ1	few	16	TGTGCAGCAAGCGCGACTGGGGGTCCATACACCGATAAACTCATCTTT	CAASATGGPYTDKLIF
TRDV2	TRDD3	TRDJ3	hyperexpanded	18	TGTGCCTGTGACACCTTGGGGGATACCTCCTGGGACACCCGACAGATGTTTTTC	CACDTLGDTSWDTRQMFF
TRDV2	TRDD3	TRDJ3	hyperexpanded	18	TGTGCCTGTGACACCGTACTGGGGGATACCTGGGACACCCGACAGATGTTTTTC	CACDTVLGDTWDTRQMFF
TRAV29/DV5	TRDD3	TRDJ1	few	20	TGTGCAGCAAGCGATCCCTCCTACTGGGGGATGCATCACTACACCGATAAACTCATCTTT	CAASDPSYWGMHHYTDKLIF
TRDV1	TRDD3	TRDJ1	few	19	TGTGCTCTTGGGAACCACTCGAAGGTCGGGGGGATAAAGCGGTATAAACTCATCTTT	CALGNHSKVGGIKRYKLIF
TRDV3	NA	TRDJ1	NA	13	TGTGCCTTTCACCCCTTGTACACCGATAAACTCATCTTT	CAFHPLYTDKLIF
TRDV1	TRDD3	TRDJ1	NA	20	TGTGCTCTTGGGGAACCCTCCCTCCCCTTAGTGGGGGAGTACACCGATAAACTCATCTTT	CALGEPSLPLVGEYTDKLIF
TRDV2	TRDD3	TRDJ2	NA	18	TGTGCCTGTGACCCCTTACTGGGGGATACGACTTTGACAGCACAACTCTTCTTT	CACDPLLGDTTLTAQLFF
TRDV2	TRDD3	TRDJ3	hyperexpanded	17	TGTGCCTGTGACGTACTGGGGGGCTCCTGGGACACCCGACAGATGTTTTTC	CACDVLGGSWDTRQMFF